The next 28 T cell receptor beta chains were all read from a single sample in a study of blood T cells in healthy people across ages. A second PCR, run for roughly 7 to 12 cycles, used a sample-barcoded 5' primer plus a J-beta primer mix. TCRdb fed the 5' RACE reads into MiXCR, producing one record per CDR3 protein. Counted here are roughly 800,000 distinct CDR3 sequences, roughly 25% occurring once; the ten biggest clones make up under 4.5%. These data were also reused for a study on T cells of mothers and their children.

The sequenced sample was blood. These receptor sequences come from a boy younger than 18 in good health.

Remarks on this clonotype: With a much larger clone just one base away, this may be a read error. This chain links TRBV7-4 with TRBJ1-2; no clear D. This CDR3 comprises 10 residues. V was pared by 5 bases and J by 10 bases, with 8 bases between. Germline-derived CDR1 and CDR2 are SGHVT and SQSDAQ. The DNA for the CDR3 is TGTGCCAGCAGCCCAGGAGACTACACCTTC. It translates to CASSPGDYTF.

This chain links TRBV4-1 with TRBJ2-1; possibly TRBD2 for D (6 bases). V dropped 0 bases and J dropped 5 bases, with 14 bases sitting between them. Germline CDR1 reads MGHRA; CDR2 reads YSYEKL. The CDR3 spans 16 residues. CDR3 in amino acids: CASSQDKFAGNNEQFF. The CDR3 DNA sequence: TGCGCCAGCAGCCAAGATAAGTTTGCGGGGAACAATGAGCAGTTCTTC.

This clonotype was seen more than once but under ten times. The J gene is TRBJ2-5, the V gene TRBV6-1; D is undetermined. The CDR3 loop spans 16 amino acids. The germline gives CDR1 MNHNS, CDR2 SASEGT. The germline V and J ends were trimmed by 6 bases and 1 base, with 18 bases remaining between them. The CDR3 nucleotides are TGTGCCAGCAGCTCGTTGTTCGGGCCTACCCAAGAGACCCAGTACTTC. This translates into CASSSLFGPTQETQYF.

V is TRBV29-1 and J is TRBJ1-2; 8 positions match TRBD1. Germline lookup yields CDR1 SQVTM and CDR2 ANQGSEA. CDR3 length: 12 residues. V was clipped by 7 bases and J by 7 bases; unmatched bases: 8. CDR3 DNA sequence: TGCAGCGCACAGGGGGAGTCAAGTGGCTACACCTTC. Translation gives CSAQGESSGYTF.

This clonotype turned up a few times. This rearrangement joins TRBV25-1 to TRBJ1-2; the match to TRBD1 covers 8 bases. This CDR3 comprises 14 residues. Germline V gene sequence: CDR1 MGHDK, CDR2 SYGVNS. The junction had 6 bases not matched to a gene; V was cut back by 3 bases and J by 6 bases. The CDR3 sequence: CASSEGARGHGYTF. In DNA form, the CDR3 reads TGTGCCAGCAGTGAGGGTGCCAGGGGGCATGGCTACACCTTC.

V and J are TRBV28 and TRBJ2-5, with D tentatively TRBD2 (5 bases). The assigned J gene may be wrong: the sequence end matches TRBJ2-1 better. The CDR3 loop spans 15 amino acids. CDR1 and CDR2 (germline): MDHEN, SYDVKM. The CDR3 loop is CASSLRPRASNEQFF. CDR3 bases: TGTGCCAGCAGTCTCAGGCCGAGGGCCAGCAATGAGCAGTTCTTC.

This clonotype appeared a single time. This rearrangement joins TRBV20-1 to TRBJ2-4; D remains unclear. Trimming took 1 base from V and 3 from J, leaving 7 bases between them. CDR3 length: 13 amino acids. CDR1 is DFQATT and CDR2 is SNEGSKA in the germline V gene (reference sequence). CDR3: CSARALSKNIQYF. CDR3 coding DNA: TGCAGTGCTAGAGCTCTTAGCAAAAACATTCAGTACTTC.

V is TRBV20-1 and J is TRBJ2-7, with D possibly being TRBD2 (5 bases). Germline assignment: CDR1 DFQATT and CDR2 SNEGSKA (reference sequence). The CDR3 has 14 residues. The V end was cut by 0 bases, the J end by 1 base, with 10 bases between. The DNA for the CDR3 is TGCAGTGCTAGAGATTGGAGGAGTTCCTACGAGCAGTACTTC. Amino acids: CSARDWRSSYEQYF.

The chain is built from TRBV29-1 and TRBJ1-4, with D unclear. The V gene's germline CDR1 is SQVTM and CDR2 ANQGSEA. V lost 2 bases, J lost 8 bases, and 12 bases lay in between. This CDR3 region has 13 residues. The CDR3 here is CSVEIGSDEKLFF. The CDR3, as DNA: TGCAGCGTTGAAATCGGGTCAGACGAAAAACTGTTTTTT.

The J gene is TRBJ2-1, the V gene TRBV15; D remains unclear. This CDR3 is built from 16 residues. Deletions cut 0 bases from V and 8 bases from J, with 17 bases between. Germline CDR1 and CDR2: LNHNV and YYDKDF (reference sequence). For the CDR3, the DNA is TGTGCCACCAGCAGAGATAGAGGAATCTCAATGGATGAGCAGTTCTTC. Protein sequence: CATSRDRGISMDEQFF.

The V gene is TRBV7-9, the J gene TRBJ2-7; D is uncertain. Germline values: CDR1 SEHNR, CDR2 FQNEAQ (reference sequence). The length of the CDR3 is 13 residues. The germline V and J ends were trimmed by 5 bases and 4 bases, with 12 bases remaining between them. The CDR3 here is CASSPLSVYEQYF. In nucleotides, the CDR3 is TGTGCCAGCAGCCCCCTGAGTGTGTACGAGCAGTACTTC.

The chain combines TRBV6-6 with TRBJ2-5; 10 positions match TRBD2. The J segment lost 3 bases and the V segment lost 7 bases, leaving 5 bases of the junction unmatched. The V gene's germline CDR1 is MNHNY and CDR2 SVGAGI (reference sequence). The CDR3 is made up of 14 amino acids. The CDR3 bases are TGTGCCAGCACTCCTAGCGGGAGAAAAGAGACCCAGTACTTC. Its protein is CASTPSGRKETQYF.

CDR3 amino acids: CASSVDKKTGNYGYTF. For the CDR3, the DNA is TGTGCCAGCAGCGTCGATAAAAAAACAGGGAACTATGGCTACACCTTC. The chain is built from TRBV9 and TRBJ1-2; D possibly corresponds to TRBD1 (6 bases). This CDR3 has 16 amino acids. Trimming removed 2 bases at V and 2 bases at J, with 16 bases between. CDR1 is SGDLS and CDR2 is YYNGEE in the germline V gene.

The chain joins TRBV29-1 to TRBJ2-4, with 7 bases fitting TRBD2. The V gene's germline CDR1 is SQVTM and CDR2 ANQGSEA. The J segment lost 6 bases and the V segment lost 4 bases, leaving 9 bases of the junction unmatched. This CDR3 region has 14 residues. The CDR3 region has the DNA TGCAGCGTTGTATTGGCGGGGGTGGGAAACATTCAGTACTTC. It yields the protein CSVVLAGVGNIQYF.

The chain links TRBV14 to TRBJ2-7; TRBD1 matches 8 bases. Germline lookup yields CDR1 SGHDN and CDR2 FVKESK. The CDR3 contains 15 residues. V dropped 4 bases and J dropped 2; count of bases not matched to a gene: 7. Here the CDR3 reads CASSRRDRSTYEQYF. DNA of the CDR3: TGTGCCAGCAGCCGCCGGGACAGGAGCACCTACGAGCAGTACTTC.

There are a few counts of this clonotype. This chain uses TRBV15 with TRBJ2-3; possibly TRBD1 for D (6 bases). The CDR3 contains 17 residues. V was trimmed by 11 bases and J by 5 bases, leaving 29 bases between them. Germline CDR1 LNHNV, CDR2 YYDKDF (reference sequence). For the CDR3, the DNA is TGTGCCGACACCAGCAGAGGCACAGGGAGATTAGAAGATACGCAGTATTTT. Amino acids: CADTSRGTGRLEDTQYF.

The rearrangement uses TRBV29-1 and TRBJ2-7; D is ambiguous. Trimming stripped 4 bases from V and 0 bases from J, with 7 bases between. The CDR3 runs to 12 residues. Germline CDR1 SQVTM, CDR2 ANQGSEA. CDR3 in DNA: TGCAGCGTTGCGGCCAGCTCCTACGAGCAGTACTTC. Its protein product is CSVAASSYEQYF.

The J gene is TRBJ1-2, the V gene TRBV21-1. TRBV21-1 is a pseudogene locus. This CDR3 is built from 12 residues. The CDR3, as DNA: TGTGCCAGCAGGCTTTCGGTTGCAGGCTACACCTTC. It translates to CASRLSVAGYTF.

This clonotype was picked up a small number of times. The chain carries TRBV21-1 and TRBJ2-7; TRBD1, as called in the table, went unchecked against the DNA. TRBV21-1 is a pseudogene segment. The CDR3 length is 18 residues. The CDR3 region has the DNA TGTGCCAGCAGCAGACCGGGACCCATTCTGACGAACTCCTACGAGCAGTACTTC. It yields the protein CASSRPGPILTNSYEQYF.

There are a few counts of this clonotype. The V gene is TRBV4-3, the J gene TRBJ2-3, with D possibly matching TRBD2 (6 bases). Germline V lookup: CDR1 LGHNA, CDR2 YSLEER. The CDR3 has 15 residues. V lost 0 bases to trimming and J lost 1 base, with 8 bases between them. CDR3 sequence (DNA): TGCGCCAGCAGCCAAGACCAGCGGGGCACAGATACGCAGTATTTT. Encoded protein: CASSQDQRGTDTQYF.

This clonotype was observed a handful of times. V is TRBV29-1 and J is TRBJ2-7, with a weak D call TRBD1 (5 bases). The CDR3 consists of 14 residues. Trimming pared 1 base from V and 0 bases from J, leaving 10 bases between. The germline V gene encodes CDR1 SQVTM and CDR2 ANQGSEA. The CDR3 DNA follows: TGCAGCGTTGAAGTCCCAGGGTACTCCTACGAGCAGTACTTC. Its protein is CSVEVPGYSYEQYF.

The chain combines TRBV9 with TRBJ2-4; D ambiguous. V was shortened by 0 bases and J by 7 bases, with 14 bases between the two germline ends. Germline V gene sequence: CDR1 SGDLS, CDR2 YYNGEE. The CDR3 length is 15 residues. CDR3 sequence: CASSVDWGYGNIQYF. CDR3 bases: TGTGCCAGCAGCGTAGATTGGGGATACGGGAACATTCAGTACTTC.

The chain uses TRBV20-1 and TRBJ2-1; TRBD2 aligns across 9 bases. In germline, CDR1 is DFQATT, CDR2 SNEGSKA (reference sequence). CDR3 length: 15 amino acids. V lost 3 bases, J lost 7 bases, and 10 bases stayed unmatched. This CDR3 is CSARTSGGRRNEQFF. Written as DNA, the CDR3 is TGCAGTGCTAGGACGAGCGGGGGGCGGCGTAATGAGCAGTTCTTC.

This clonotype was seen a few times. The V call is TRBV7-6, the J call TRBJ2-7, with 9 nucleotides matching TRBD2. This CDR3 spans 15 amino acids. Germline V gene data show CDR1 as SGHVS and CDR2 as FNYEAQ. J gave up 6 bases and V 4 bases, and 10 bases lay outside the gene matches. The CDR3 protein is CASSSLSSGRSEQYF. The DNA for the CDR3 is TGTGCCAGCAGCTCGTTAAGTAGCGGGAGATCCGAGCAGTACTTC.

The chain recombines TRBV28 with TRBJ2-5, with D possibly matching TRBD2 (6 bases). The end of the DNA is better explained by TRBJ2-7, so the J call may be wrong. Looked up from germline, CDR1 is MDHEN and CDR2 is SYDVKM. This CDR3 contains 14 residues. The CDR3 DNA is TGTGCCAGCAGTCTCCCTAGCGTTCCCTACGAGCAGTACTTC. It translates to CASSLPSVPYEQYF.

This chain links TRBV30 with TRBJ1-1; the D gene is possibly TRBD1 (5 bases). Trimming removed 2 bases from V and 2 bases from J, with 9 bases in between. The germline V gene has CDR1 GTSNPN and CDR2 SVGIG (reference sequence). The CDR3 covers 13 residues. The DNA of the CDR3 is TGTGCCTGGAGTCTGAGGGGTAACACTGAAGCTTTCTTT. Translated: CAWSLRGNTEAFF.

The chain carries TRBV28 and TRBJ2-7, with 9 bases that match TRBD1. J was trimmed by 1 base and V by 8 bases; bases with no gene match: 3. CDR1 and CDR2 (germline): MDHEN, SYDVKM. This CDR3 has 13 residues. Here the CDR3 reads CASGTGWSYEQYF. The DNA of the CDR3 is TGTGCCAGCGGGACAGGGTGGTCCTACGAGCAGTACTTC.

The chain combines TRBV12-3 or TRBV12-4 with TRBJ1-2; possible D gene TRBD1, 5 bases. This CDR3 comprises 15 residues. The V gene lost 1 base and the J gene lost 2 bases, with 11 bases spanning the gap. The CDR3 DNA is TGTGCCAGCAGTTTAGTGGGGCAGCAAAACTATGGCTACACCTTC. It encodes CASSLVGQQNYGYTF.